The T cell receptor (beta chain) under discussion was sequenced for a study of blood T cell repertoires in COVID-19. Whole-study context: T cells, B-cell-depleted T cells, or PBMCs supplied cDNA or gDNA.

The Seattle patients joined while their infection was active and were tracked longitudinally afterward. Per the original methods: Counts of nucleated cells, estimated from reference gene primer amplification, were obtained. The table came from immunoSEQ multiplex PCR; TCRdb's copy has only in-frame clones and leaves some out. V and J calls and clone size come straight from that table; D and trimming were deduced from the DNA. The top ten clones hold approximately 2.6% of a sample with about 270,000 clones, more than 85% of them seen once. Germline lookup yields CDR1 SGDLS and CDR2 YYNGEE. The CDR3 length is 12 residues. The germline V and J ends were trimmed by 2 bases and 7 bases, with 9 bases remaining between them.

Sequencing used peripheral blood. This TCR was recovered from a person under 35 with COVID-19, enrolled during active disease. The rearrangement joins TRBV9 to TRBJ2-5, with D uncertain. CDR3 DNA sequence: TGTGCCAGCAGCGTCTCACGCGGGACCCAGTACTTC. Translated: CASSVSRGTQYF.